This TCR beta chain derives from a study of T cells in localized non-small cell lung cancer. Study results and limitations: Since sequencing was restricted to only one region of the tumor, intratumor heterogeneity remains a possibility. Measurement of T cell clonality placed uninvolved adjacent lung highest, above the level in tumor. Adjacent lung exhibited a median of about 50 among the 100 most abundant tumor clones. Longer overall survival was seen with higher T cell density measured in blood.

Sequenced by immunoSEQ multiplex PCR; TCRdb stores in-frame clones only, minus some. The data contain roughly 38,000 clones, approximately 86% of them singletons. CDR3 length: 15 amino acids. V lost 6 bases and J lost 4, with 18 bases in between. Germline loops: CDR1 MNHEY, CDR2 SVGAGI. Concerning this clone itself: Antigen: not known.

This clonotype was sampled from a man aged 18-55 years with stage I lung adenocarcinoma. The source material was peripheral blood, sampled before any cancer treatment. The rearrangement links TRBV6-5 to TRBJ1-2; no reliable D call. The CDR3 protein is CASRAPEGRVYGYTF. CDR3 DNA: TGTGCCAGCAGGGCCCCTGAGGGTAGAGTCTATGGCTACACCTTC.